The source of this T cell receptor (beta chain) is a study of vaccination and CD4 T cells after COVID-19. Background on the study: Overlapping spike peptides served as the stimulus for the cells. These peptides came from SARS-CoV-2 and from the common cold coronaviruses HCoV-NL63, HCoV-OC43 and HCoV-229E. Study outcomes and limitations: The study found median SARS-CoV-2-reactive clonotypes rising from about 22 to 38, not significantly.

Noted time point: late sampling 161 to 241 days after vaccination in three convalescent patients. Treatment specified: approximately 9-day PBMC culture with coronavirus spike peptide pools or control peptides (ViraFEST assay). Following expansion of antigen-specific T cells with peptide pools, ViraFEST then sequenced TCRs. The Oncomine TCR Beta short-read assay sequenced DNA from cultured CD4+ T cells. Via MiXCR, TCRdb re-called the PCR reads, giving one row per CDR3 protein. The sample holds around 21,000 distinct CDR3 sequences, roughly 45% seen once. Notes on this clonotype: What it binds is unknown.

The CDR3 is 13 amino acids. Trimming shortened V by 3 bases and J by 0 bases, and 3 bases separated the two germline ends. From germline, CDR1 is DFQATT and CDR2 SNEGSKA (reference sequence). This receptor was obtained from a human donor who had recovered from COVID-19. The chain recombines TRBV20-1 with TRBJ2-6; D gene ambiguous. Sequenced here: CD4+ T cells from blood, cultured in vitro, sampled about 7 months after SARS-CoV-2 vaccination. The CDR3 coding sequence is TGCAGTGCTAGCGGCTCTGGGGCCAACGTCCTGACTTTC. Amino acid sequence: CSASGSGANVLTF.